This section outlines one T cell receptor (beta chain) sequence together with its context. Its specificity is not known. Some clones are missing from TCRdb's copy, which holds only in-frame ones; the method was immunoSEQ multiplex PCR. This table holds approximately 2,000,000 clones, around 95% found once. The data are from a study of shared clonotypes between healthy human individuals. On the study more broadly: Per donor, three plates held CD4 naive cells, three held CD4 memory, two held CD8 naive and one held CD8 memory.

Terminally differentiated effector memory CD45RA+ cells were excluded from the naive CD8 cells, which were CD45RO-negative and positively selected for CCR7. Every donor, a Caucasian adult, lived in Nashville, Tennessee. Study observations and caveats: Sampling covered blood only; tissue repertoires likely differ. For naive CD4 cells, roughly 4.8% of clonotypes were shared across four donors.

This CDR3 is built from 15 residues. CDR1 and CDR2 (germline): SGHDT, YYEEEE. The J segment lost 7 bases and the V segment lost 4 bases, leaving 11 bases of the junction unmatched. The chain combines TRBV5-6 with TRBJ1-1; 9 positions agree with TRBD1. The sequenced material came from naive CD8+ T cells from PBMCs. The TCR sequence derives from a man between 18 and 35 years old in good health. Some clones in this sample may be carry-over from other donors' samples. CDR3 coding DNA: TGTGCCAGCAGCGGGAGGGACAGGGATCGGGGTGAAGCTTTCTTT. Translating it yields CASSGRDRDRGEAFF. Drawing the rest from reference TRBV5-6 and TRBJ1-1, the complete variable domain is DAGVTQSPTHLIKTRGQQVTLRCSPKSGHDTVSWYQQALGQGPQFIFQYYEEEERQRGNFPDRFSGHQFPNYSSELNVNALLLGDSALYLCASSGRDRDRGEAFFGQGTRLTVV.